Each of the 10 T cell receptor beta chains below was sequenced from the same sample in a study of shared clonotypes between healthy human individuals. Measured with immunoSEQ multiplex PCR; TCRdb has only the in-frame clones, and not every one. The sample includes approximately 720,000 clones, less than 80% of them seen just once. Sequenced input: memory CD4+ T cells sorted from blood. The subset denotes: CD45RA-negative fraction. The source is a woman aged 30 to 39 in good health.

The V and J genes are TRBV30 and TRBJ1-1; TRBD1 matches 7 bases. The CDR3 has 13 amino acids. Losses at the gene ends were 6 bases for V and 3 bases for J; bases not matched to a gene: 7. The germline CDR1 and CDR2 sequences are GTSNPN and SVGIG (reference sequence). CDR3 nucleotide sequence: TGTGCCTGCTCAAGGGGGCTGGACACTGAAGCTTTCTTT. It yields the protein CACSRGLDTEAFF.

A note on this clone: This specimen includes other DNA sequences encoding the same CDR3. CDR3 sequence: CASSIGTDTQYF. CDR3 DNA: TGTGCCAGTAGTATCGGCACAGATACGCAGTATTTT. V usage is TRBV19 and J usage is TRBJ2-3; D gene uncertain. This CDR3 comprises 12 residues. V lost 3 bases to trimming and J lost 1 base, with 2 bases between them. Germline CDR1 LNHDA, CDR2 SQIVND (reference sequence).

V usage is TRBV27 and J usage is TRBJ2-1; 9 bases agree with TRBD1. V shed 5 bases and J 8 bases; nucleotides not matched to a gene: 10. This CDR3 region has 15 residues. CDR1 and CDR2 from the germline V gene are MNHEY and SMNVEV (reference sequence). CDR3 region: CASSTPGQGRDEQFF. DNA of the CDR3: TGTGCCAGCAGTACGCCAGGACAGGGGAGGGATGAGCAGTTCTTC.

The chain is built from TRBV7-2 and TRBJ2-3, with TRBD2 as a possible D gene (6 bases). The germline V gene encodes CDR1 SGHTA and CDR2 FQGNSA. The CDR3 extends over 15 amino acids. V dropped 7 bases and J dropped 6 bases, with 20 bases sitting between them. The CDR3 loop reads CASTTMVGSGDTQYF. In DNA form, the CDR3 reads TGTGCCAGCACCACTATGGTCGGGAGCGGGGATACGCAGTATTTT.

The chain combines TRBV10-3 with TRBJ2-3; 9 nucleotides line up with TRBD2. The CDR3 runs 16 residues. The V gene end was trimmed by 6 bases and the J gene end by 5 bases; junction bases not matched to a gene: 12. Germline-derived CDR1 and CDR2 are ENHRY and SYGVKD. The CDR3 DNA is TGTGCCATCAGCACTAGTAGCGGGAGAAGTATAGATACGCAGTATTTT. Protein sequence: CAISTSSGRSIDTQYF.

This clone was seen more than once but under ten times. The rearrangement joins TRBV19 to TRBJ2-2, with no clear D. Deletions cut 7 bases from V and 3 bases from J, with 15 bases between. The CDR3 loop spans 15 amino acids. Germline CDR1 and CDR2: LNHDA and SQIVND (reference sequence). CDR3 nucleotide sequence: TGTGCCAGTACCCTTACCCATGGGTACACCGGGGAGCTGTTTTTT. Protein: CASTLTHGYTGELFF.

The chain has TRBV9 and TRBJ1-4, with a possible D match to TRBD1 (5 bases). V lost 6 bases and J 4 bases, leaving 10 bases between the germline ends. The CDR3 consists of 13 residues. Germline V gene lookup returns CDR1 SGDLS and CDR2 YYNGEE. CDR3 coding DNA: TGTGCCAGCATCAGACAGAATAATGAAAAACTGTTTTTT. This codes for CASIRQNNEKLFF.

In DNA, the CDR3 is TGCGCCAGCAGTAAACAGGGGTTATACGAGCAGTACTTC. This gives the protein CASSKQGLYEQYF. This chain links TRBV10-2 with TRBJ2-7, with 7 nucleotides matching TRBD1. The J segment lost 4 bases and the V segment lost 5 bases, leaving 5 bases of the junction unmatched. From germline, CDR1 is WSHSY and CDR2 SAAADI. CDR3 length: 13 amino acids.

This chain connects TRBV5-4 to TRBJ2-7; no reliable D call. V was pared by 1 base and J by 5 bases, with 7 bases between. The CDR3 loop spans 12 amino acids. Germline V gene data show CDR1 as SGHNT and CDR2 as YYREEE (reference sequence). CDR3 sequence reads: CASSLYGHEQYF. In DNA form, the CDR3 reads TGTGCCAGCAGCTTGTATGGCCACGAGCAGTACTTC. Full variable domain (rest looked up from reference TRBV5-4 and TRBJ2-7): ETGVTQSPTHLIKTRGQQVTLRCSSQSGHNTVSWYQQALGQGPQFIFQYYREEENGRGNFPPRFSGLQFPNYSSELNVNALELDDSALYLCASSLYGHEQYFGPGTRLTVT.

The chain joins TRBV2 to TRBJ1-1; no firm D call. The germline V and J ends were trimmed by 3 bases and 1 base, with 9 bases remaining between them. This CDR3 comprises 14 residues. CDR1 and CDR2 from the germline V gene are SNHLY and FYNNEI. The CDR3 DNA sequence: TGTGCCAGCAGTGATGTGCAGGAGAACACTGAAGCTTTCTTT. It yields the protein CASSDVQENTEAFF.